This paragraph covers one T cell receptor beta chain sequence. Its antigen is unknown. This entry belongs to a study of blood T cells in healthy people across ages. Study-level results: Long-lived donors carried more naive CD4+ cells and greater diversity than aged donors.

The CDR3 consists of 15 residues. Trimming removed 7 bases from V and 2 bases from J, with 15 bases in between. The germline V gene encodes CDR1 LNHNV and CDR2 YYDKDF (reference sequence). A second PCR, run for roughly 7 to 11 cycles, used a sample-barcoded 5' primer plus a J-beta primer mix. TCRdb re-called the 5' RACE reads through MiXCR, storing one row per CDR3 protein. The sample gives over 1.5 million distinct CDR3 sequences, 49% of which show up once; around 2.1% is in the top ten. The chain combines TRBV15 with TRBJ2-1; D is perhaps TRBD2 (5 bases). The TCR comes from a woman in her 40s in good health. Sample: blood. Here the CDR3 DNA reads TGTGCCACCACTCCCAATCCGGGGACCTACAATGAGCAGTTCTTC. Translated: CATTPNPGTYNEQFF.